A selection of T cell receptor beta chains follows, all from one sample in a study of CD8 T cells in Susac syndrome. Using its own MiXCR run on the immunoSEQ multiplex PCR reads, TCRdb lists one record per CDR3 protein. The sample lists around 160,000 distinct CDR3 sequences; about 93% were seen once. The sequencing input was CD4+ T cells from PBMCs. These receptors were obtained from a human donor in good health. The CDR3 runs from the conserved cysteine through the conserved F or W. D genes are given only for firm matches. Some rows have no size entry. The others give once, few or many, or a class for an expanded clone.

clone size: .
J gene: TRBJ2-6
V gene: TRBV7-9
D gene: .
CDR3 DNA: TGTGCCAGCAGCTTAGTTCTCGGCAGGGGATCCTCTGGGGCCAACGTCCTGACTTTC
CDR3 protein: CASSLVLGRGSSGANVLTF

clone size: .
J gene: TRBJ1-1
V gene: TRBV27
D gene: TRBD1
CDR3 DNA: TGTGCCAGCAGTTTATCGGCAGTCGGGCAGGGGGGAAACACTGAAGCTTTCTTT
CDR3 protein: CASSLSAVGQGGNTEAFF

clone size: once
J gene: TRBJ2-2
V gene: TRBV2
D gene: .
CDR3 DNA: TGTGCCAGCATCGAAACTGGGGGAACCGGGGAGCTGTTTTTT
CDR3 protein: CASIETGGTGELFF

clone size: .
J gene: TRBJ2-3
V gene: TRBV12-3/TRBV12-4
D gene: .
CDR3 DNA: TGTGCCAGCAGCTTGCCCGGGAACCTTTACACAGATACGCAGTATTTT
CDR3 protein: CASSLPGNLYTDTQYF

clone size: .
J gene: TRBJ1-1
V gene: TRBV12-3/TRBV12-4
D gene: TRBD1
CDR3 DNA: TGTGCCAGCACACCTTTAGGAAGGGGGCTGAGAACTGAAGCTTTCTTT
CDR3 protein: CASTPLGRGLRTEAFF

clone size: .
J gene: TRBJ2-7
V gene: TRBV5-8
D gene: .
CDR3 DNA: TGTGCCAGCAGCCTGTTCCCCGAAGGCTACGAGCAGTACTTC
CDR3 protein: CASSLFPEGYEQYF

clone size: .
J gene: TRBJ2-7
V gene: TRBV2
D gene: TRBD1
CDR3 DNA: TGTGCCAGCAGGTCACAGGGGGCCTCCTACGAGCAGTACTTC
CDR3 protein: CASRSQGASYEQYF

clone size: .
J gene: TRBJ1-2
V gene: TRBV29-1
D gene: .
CDR3 DNA: TGCAGCGCCGGGAGTCCTAACTATGGCTACACCTTC
CDR3 protein: CSAGSPNYGYTF

clone size: .
J gene: TRBJ1-6
V gene: TRBV30
D gene: .
CDR3 DNA: TGTGCCTGGAGTGTCTCGGGCCGAGATAATTCACCCCTCCACTTT
CDR3 protein: CAWSVSGRDNSPLHF

clone size: .
J gene: TRBJ2-5
V gene: TRBV18
D gene: .
CDR3 DNA: TGTGCCAGCTCGCTGGAAGTGGGTGCGGCTCGGGTCCAGTACTTC
CDR3 protein: CASSLEVGAARVQYF

clone size: .
J gene: TRBJ2-4
V gene: TRBV23-1
D gene: .
CDR3 DNA: TGCGCCAGCAGTCAACCCCCTGGACGGATAGCCAAAAACATTCAGTACTTC
CDR3 protein: CASSQPPGRIAKNIQYF